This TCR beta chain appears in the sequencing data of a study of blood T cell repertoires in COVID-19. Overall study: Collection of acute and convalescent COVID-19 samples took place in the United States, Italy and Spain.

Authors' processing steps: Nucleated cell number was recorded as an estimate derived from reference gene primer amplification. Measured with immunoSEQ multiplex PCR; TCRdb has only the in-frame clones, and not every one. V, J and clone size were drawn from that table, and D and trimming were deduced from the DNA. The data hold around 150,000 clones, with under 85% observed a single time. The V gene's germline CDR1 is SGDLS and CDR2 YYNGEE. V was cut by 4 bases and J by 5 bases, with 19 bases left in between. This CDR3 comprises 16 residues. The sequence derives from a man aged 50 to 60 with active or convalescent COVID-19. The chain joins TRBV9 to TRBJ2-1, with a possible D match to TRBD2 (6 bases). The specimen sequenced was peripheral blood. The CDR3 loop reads CASSPPDGRSNNEQFF. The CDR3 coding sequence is TGTGCCAGCAGCCCCCCGGACGGGAGATCTAACAATGAGCAGTTCTTC. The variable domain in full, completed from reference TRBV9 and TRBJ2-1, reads DSGVTQTPKHLITATGQRVTLRCSPRSGDLSVYWYQQSLDQGLQFLIQYYNGEERAKGNILERFSAQQFPDLHSELNLSSLELGDSALYFCASSPPDGRSNNEQFFGPGTRLTVL.